A selection of T cell receptor beta chains follows, all from one sample in a study of blood T cell repertoires in COVID-19. The method was immunoSEQ multiplex PCR; TCRdb's version includes in-frame clones alone and lacks a portion of them. The data contain some 80,000 clones, 65% to 85% of them singletons. The sample comprised peripheral blood. The origin of the receptors is a man in his fifties with acute or convalescent COVID-19. Each CDR3 is given with its conserved first and last residue. The order of the fields is CDR3 DNA, CDR3 protein, J gene, D gene, V gene, clone size. A D gene is named only where the DNA matches it firmly. Rows may omit the clone size; those that give it use once, few, many or a size class.

DNA: TGTGCCAGCAGCTCAGGACTAGCGGGAGACGGCGAGCAGTACTTC
CDR3: CASSSGLAGDGEQYF
J: TRBJ2-7
D: TRBD2
V: TRBV7-6
size: .

DNA: TGTGCCAGCAGACAGGATTACAGGGGCCCGGGTCGGGCTTTCTTT
CDR3: CASRQDYRGPGRAFF
J: TRBJ1-1
D: TRBD1
V: TRBV11-2
size: .

DNA: TGTGCCAGCAGACGTCCGGGACAGGGGAAATCCTACGAGCAGTACTTC
CDR3: CASRRPGQGKSYEQYF
J: TRBJ2-7
D: TRBD1
V: TRBV5-5
size: .

DNA: TGTGCCAGCAGCTCAGTCGTAGGCGGGCGGCCCCAGCATTTT
CDR3: CASSSVVGGRPQHF
J: TRBJ1-5
D: .
V: TRBV7-2
size: once

DNA: TGTGCCAGCAGTCCCCCGGGGTCAGCGGGGGGGGTGCAGTACTTC
CDR3: CASSPPGSAGGVQYF
J: TRBJ2-7
D: TRBD2
V: TRBV28
size: .

DNA: TGCGCCAGCAGTAGGGGGTCGGCATACGAGCAGTACTTC
CDR3: CASSRGSAYEQYF
J: TRBJ2-7
D: .
V: TRBV10-1
size: .

DNA: TGTGCCAGTAGTATAGATGCTAAGAACACTGAAGCTTTCTTT
CDR3: CASSIDAKNTEAFF
J: TRBJ1-1
D: .
V: TRBV19
size: once

DNA: TGTGCCAGCAGTTCTACAGGGGGCGCAGAGACCCAGTACTTC
CDR3: CASSSTGGAETQYF
J: TRBJ2-5
D: TRBD1
V: TRBV7-7
size: .

DNA: TGTGCCAGCAGCCGGACTAGCGGGGGGGCCGCCTCCTACAATGAGCAGTTCTTC
CDR3: CASSRTSGGAASYNEQFF
J: TRBJ2-1
D: TRBD2
V: TRBV7-8
size: .

DNA: TGTGCCAGCAGTGAAGGACAGGACAAATCCTACGAGCAGTACTTC
CDR3: CASSEGQDKSYEQYF
J: TRBJ2-7
D: .
V: TRBV2
size: .

DNA: TGTGCCAGCAGTTCGACTATTGGGGAGCAGTACTTC
CDR3: CASSSTIGEQYF
J: TRBJ2-7
D: .
V: TRBV12-3/TRBV12-4
size: .

DNA: TGTGCCAGCAGCCCAAGCCCGGGACTAGCGGGTTACCCGAACACCGGGGAGCTGTTTTTT
CDR3: CASSPSPGLAGYPNTGELFF
J: TRBJ2-2
D: TRBD2
V: TRBV7-6
size: .

DNA: TGTGCCAGTAGGGAGGGGGCGGATGGACGCACAGATACGCAGTATTTT
CDR3: CASREGADGRTDTQYF
J: TRBJ2-3
D: .
V: TRBV19
size: .

DNA: TGTGCCAGTAGTATTATGGCCATATCGAACACTGAAGCTTTCTTT
CDR3: CASSIMAISNTEAFF
J: TRBJ1-1
D: .
V: TRBV19
size: .

DNA: TGTGCCATCAGTAAGATGGGACAGCAACAAGAGACCCAGTACTTC
CDR3: CAISKMGQQQETQYF
J: TRBJ2-5
D: TRBD1
V: TRBV10-3
size: .

DNA: TGTGCCAGCAGCTTAGTGGAGACACAGGGAGTGGATCAGCCCCAGCATTTT
CDR3: CASSLVETQGVDQPQHF
J: TRBJ1-5
D: .
V: TRBV7-2
size: .

DNA: TGTGCCAGCAGCCTCCTAGCGGGTTACAATGAGCAGTTCTTC
CDR3: CASSLLAGYNEQFF
J: TRBJ2-1
D: TRBD2
V: TRBV3-1/TRBV3-2
size: .

DNA: TGTGCCATCAGGGCGGGACAGGGGGTAGGGACAAACACTGAAGCTTTCTTT
CDR3: CAIRAGQGVGTNTEAFF
J: TRBJ1-1
D: TRBD1
V: TRBV10-3
size: .

DNA: TGTGCCAGCAGTTCGACAGCCTTCACAGATACGCAGTATTTT
CDR3: CASSSTAFTDTQYF
J: TRBJ2-3
D: .
V: TRBV28
size: .

DNA: TGTGCCAGCAGGTCGAGGGATCAAGAGACCCAGTACTTC
CDR3: CASRSRDQETQYF
J: TRBJ2-5
D: .
V: TRBV11-3
size: .

DNA: TGTGCCAGCAGGCCACAGGGTACGAGGGAGACCCAGTACTTC
CDR3: CASRPQGTRETQYF
J: TRBJ2-5
D: .
V: TRBV2
size: .

DNA: TGCGCCAGCAGAGAGTTCTTAGCGGGAGTAAGGTGGGGAATTCAGTACTTC
CDR3: CASREFLAGVRWGIQYF
J: TRBJ2-4
D: TRBD2
V: TRBV10-1
size: .

DNA: TGTGCCAGCAGCCCGAGGACAGGAACTAATGAAAAACTGTTTTTT
CDR3: CASSPRTGTNEKLFF
J: TRBJ1-4
D: TRBD1
V: TRBV11-3
size: .

DNA: TGTGCCAGCAGCGACCGGACAGGACCCTACGAGCAGTACTTC
CDR3: CASSDRTGPYEQYF
J: TRBJ2-7
D: TRBD1
V: TRBV11-2
size: .